The 22 T cell receptor beta chains below come from one sample, sequenced in a study of T cell responses to AZD1222 COVID-19 vaccine. Only in-frame clones appear in the TCRdb table, and some are missing; sequencing was by immunoSEQ multiplex PCR. The sample includes 150,000 or so clones, around 94% of them seen just once. The source material was peripheral blood, sampled on day 0 of AZD1222 vaccination. These receptors came from an adult in good health.

Here the CDR3 reads CASSLDLTGGFIGYTF. The CDR3 nucleotides are TGTGCCAGCAGCTTGGATTTGACGGGGGGTTTTATCGGCTACACCTTC. J is TRBJ1-2 and V is TRBV5-4, with a weak D call TRBD1 (5 bases). Germline V gene data show CDR1 as SGHNT and CDR2 as YYREEE (reference sequence). Trimming pared 0 bases from V and 8 bases from J, leaving 20 bases between. The CDR3 runs to 16 residues.

The chain carries TRBV3-1 (or the pseudogene TRBV3-2) and TRBJ1-2, with D uncertain. The CDR3 length is 13 residues. Looked up from germline, CDR1 is LGHDT and CDR2 is YNNKEL (reference sequence). Trimming took 1 base from V and 4 from J, leaving 7 bases between them. The chain's CDR3 is CASSQGGIYGYTF. The CDR3 DNA reads as TGTGCCAGCAGCCAAGGGGGAATCTATGGCTACACCTTC.

The chain recombines TRBV18 with TRBJ2-7; no clear D. The CDR3 spans 16 residues. Germline values: CDR1 KGHSH, CDR2 LQKENI. The V end lost 3 bases, the J end lost 8 bases, and 23 bases lay between the germline ends. CDR3 residues: CASSPELPPTKVQQYF. In nucleotides, the CDR3 is TGTGCCAGCTCACCCGAGCTACCCCCTACGAAGGTGCAGCAGTACTTC.

Note on this clone: One end of the junction is discordant with germline, which a read error may explain. V and J are TRBV10-1 and TRBJ1-5, with D perhaps TRBD1 (5 bases). The CDR3 contains 14 residues. The germline gives CDR1 WNHNN, CDR2 SYGVQD (reference sequence). The CDR3 region is CVSSSGASNQPQHF. CDR3 nucleotides: TGCGTCAGCAGTTCTGGGGCTAGCAATCAGCCCCAGCATTTT.

The genes are TRBV18 and TRBJ1-4, with no clear D. The CDR3 is 17 residues long. The ends were cut back, 4 bases at V and 8 bases at J, with 23 bases in the middle. From germline, CDR1 is KGHSH and CDR2 LQKENI. This CDR3 is CASSLGFRATGEEKLFF. The CDR3, as DNA: TGTGCCAGCTCACTTGGCTTTCGGGCCACCGGTGAGGAAAAACTGTTTTTT.

The genes are TRBV2 and TRBJ1-4; the match to TRBD1 covers 9 bases. The CDR3 consists of 19 residues. The V gene's germline CDR1 is SNHLY and CDR2 FYNNEI. Trimming removed 5 bases from V and 2 bases from J; junction bases left unmatched: 15. The CDR3 loop reads CASSPSGTGILRTNEKLFF. DNA of the CDR3: TGTGCCAGCAGTCCCTCCGGGACAGGGATCCTTAGGACTAATGAAAAACTGTTTTTT.

The chain combines TRBV4-1 with TRBJ2-5; 8 bases match TRBD2. CDR3 length equals 15 residues. Germline V gene data show CDR1 as MGHRA and CDR2 as YSYEKL. V gave up 1 base and J gave up 2 bases; unmatched junction bases: 3. The chain's CDR3 is CASSQAGGSQETQYF. The DNA for the CDR3 is TGCGCCAGCAGCCAAGCGGGAGGGTCACAAGAGACCCAGTACTTC.

This clone was seen just once. The chain is built from TRBV10-1 and TRBJ2-7, with unresolved D. This CDR3 contains 15 residues. V lost 5 bases and J 3 bases, leaving 17 bases between the germline ends. Germline CDR1 and CDR2: WNHNN and SYGVQD (reference sequence). The CDR3 coding sequence is TGCGCCAGCAGTTCGCTAGTGAGCAGTGTCTACGAGCAGTACTTC. Translated, it gives CASSSLVSSVYEQYF.

The chain couples TRBV30 to TRBJ1-4, with 7 bases lining up with TRBD1. Germline CDR1 and CDR2: GTSNPN and SVGIG (reference sequence). V shed 3 bases, J shed 0 bases, and the junction held 1 base outside the gene matches. This CDR3 contains 14 residues. This chain's CDR3 is CAWSRGTTNEKLFF. The CDR3 DNA sequence: TGTGCCTGGAGCAGGGGGACAACTAATGAAAAACTGTTTTTT.

The V call is TRBV5-4, the J call TRBJ1-3; no firm D call. V was pared by 3 bases and J by 0 bases, with 7 bases between. Germline-derived CDR1 and CDR2 are SGHNT and YYREEE (reference sequence). This CDR3 has 14 residues. DNA of the CDR3: TGTGCCAGCAGCTCGGGGTACTCTGGAAACACCATATATTTT. Protein: CASSSGYSGNTIYF.

The chain joins TRBV11-2 to TRBJ1-3; D perhaps matches TRBD1 (5 bases). Germline-derived CDR1 and CDR2 are SGHAT and FQNNGV. The CDR3 covers 18 residues. The ends were cut back, 5 bases at V and 4 bases at J, with 24 bases in the middle. The chain's CDR3 is CASSRTQIEGRGGNTIYF. The CDR3 nucleotides read TGTGCCAGCAGCAGAACCCAAATTGAGGGGCGTGGAGGAAACACCATATATTTT.

The rearrangement links TRBV5-1 to TRBJ2-7, with no clear D. The germline V gene encodes CDR1 SGHRS and CDR2 YFSETQ. V gave up 0 bases and J gave up 3 bases, with 7 bases separating them. There are 13 residues in the CDR3. CDR3 in amino acids: CASSLGILYEQYF. The CDR3 DNA follows: TGCGCCAGCAGCTTGGGCATCCTCTACGAGCAGTACTTC.

The gene calls are TRBV30 and TRBJ2-3; TRBD1 might be the D (5 bases). Germline CDR1 GTSNPN, CDR2 SVGIG (reference sequence). Trimming took off 3 bases at V and 1 base at J, with 17 bases between the two ends. This CDR3 spans 16 amino acids. The CDR3 protein is CAWRPDWGLGTDTQYF. The CDR3 DNA is TGTGCCTGGAGGCCAGATTGGGGCCTCGGCACAGATACGCAGTATTTT.

V usage is TRBV6-5 and J usage is TRBJ2-5; 13 bases match TRBD2. V shed 7 bases, J shed 5 bases, and the junction held 7 bases outside the gene matches. CDR1 and CDR2 (germline): MNHEY, SVGAGI. The CDR3 contains 15 residues. CDR3 amino acids: CASTSGLAGVETQYF. In nucleotides, the CDR3 is TGTGCCAGCACCTCCGGACTAGCGGGAGTGGAGACCCAGTACTTC.

The genes are TRBV6-5 and TRBJ1-2, with TRBD1 matching 10 bases. The V gene end was trimmed by 2 bases and the J gene end by 7 bases; junction bases not matched to a gene: 7. This CDR3 region has 15 residues. The germline V gene encodes CDR1 MNHEY and CDR2 SVGAGI. CDR3 region: CASSYDGTGDFGYTF. DNA for the CDR3: TGTGCCAGCAGTTACGACGGGACAGGGGATTTTGGCTACACCTTC.

The V and J genes are TRBV19 and TRBJ2-6; 9 bases line up with TRBD1. The CDR3 sequence is 19 residues long. Trimming removed 5 bases from V and 0 bases from J; junction bases left unmatched: 11. The germline gives CDR1 LNHDA, CDR2 SQIVND (reference sequence). The CDR3 region is CASSPRGQGIGSGANVLTF. DNA for the CDR3: TGTGCCAGTAGTCCCCGGGGACAGGGTATTGGCTCTGGGGCCAACGTCCTGACTTTC.

V gene TRBV5-1 combines with J gene TRBJ2-5, with D tentatively TRBD2 (6 bases). The CDR3 has 15 amino acids. Trimming shortened V by 0 bases and J by 2 bases, and 11 bases separated the two germline ends. Germline CDR1 SGHRS, CDR2 YFSETQ. This CDR3 is CASSLVLAKQETQYF. The CDR3 bases are TGCGCCAGCAGCTTGGTGCTAGCGAAACAAGAGACCCAGTACTTC.

The rearrangement uses TRBV4-1 and TRBJ1-4; D gene unclear. Per the germline V gene, CDR1 is MGHRA and CDR2 is YSYEKL. This CDR3 is built from 14 residues. The V end lost 1 base, the J end lost 7 bases, and 10 bases lay between the germline ends. CDR3 sequence reads: CASSQVRVPEKLFF. CDR3 bases: TGCGCCAGCAGCCAAGTTAGGGTTCCTGAAAAACTGTTTTTT.

This sequence joins TRBV27 and TRBJ2-7; D may be TRBD1 (5 bases). Germline V gives CDR1 MNHEY, CDR2 SMNVEV (reference sequence). This CDR3 has 15 residues. Deletions cut 5 bases from V and 4 bases from J, with 18 bases between. CDR3 coding DNA: TGTGCCAGCAGTCCCCTCCCTGTGGGGCCGTACGAGCAGTACTTC. This encodes CASSPLPVGPYEQYF.

The J gene is TRBJ2-1, the V gene TRBV5-1; 10 bases fit TRBD2. The CDR3 is 16 amino acids. Trimming removed 3 bases from V and 5 bases from J; junction bases left unmatched: 8. The germline V gene encodes CDR1 SGHRS and CDR2 YFSETQ. The CDR3 DNA sequence: TGCGCCAGCAGCTCCACAGCGGGAGGGCCTCACAATGAGCAGTTCTTC. Translating gives CASSSTAGGPHNEQFF. The full variable domain, completed using reference TRBV5-1 and TRBJ2-1, is KAGVTQTPRYLIKTRGQQVTLSCSPISGHRSVSWYQQTPGQGLQFLFEYFSETQRNKGNFPGRFSGRQFSNSRSEMNVSTLELGDSALYLCASSSTAGGPHNEQFFGPGTRLTVL.

J is TRBJ2-5 and V is TRBV3-1 (or the pseudogene TRBV3-2); D unclear. Trimming removed 1 base at V and 0 bases at J, with 3 bases between. This CDR3 has 13 amino acids. The germline V gene has CDR1 LGHDT and CDR2 YNNKEL (reference sequence). CDR3 amino acids: CASSQGYQETQYF. The CDR3 bases are TGTGCCAGCAGCCAAGGATACCAAGAGACCCAGTACTTC.

The chain has TRBV10-2 and TRBJ2-7; 9 bases fit TRBD1. CDR3 length: 15 residues. CDR1 is WSHSY, CDR2 SAAADI, per germline. With V trimmed by 2 bases and J by 4 bases, 6 bases remained unmatched. CDR3 coding DNA: TGCGCCAGCAGTGAGAGGGGGACAGGGTGGTACGAGCAGTACTTC. This encodes CASSERGTGWYEQYF.